Listed here are 22 T cell receptor beta chains from one sample, sequenced in a study of graft-versus-host responses after intestinal transplantation. Sequencing used immunoSEQ multiplex PCR; TCRdb keeps in-frame clones, though not all of them. The sample has some 36,000 clones, approximately 94% seen once; the top ten hold 0.2% to 0.25%. Their antigens are not known. The specimen was unstimulated CD4+ T cells sorted from spleen or lymph node cells, collected before transplant. The receptors were sampled from a human donor who was the organ donor for an intestinal transplant.

With respect to this clone: Other nucleotide sequences from this sample produce the same CDR3. V gene TRBV2 combines with J gene TRBJ2-4, with D uncertain. Germline V gives CDR1 SNHLY, CDR2 FYNNEI. There are 15 residues in the CDR3. V was shortened by 7 bases and J by 0 bases, with 13 bases between the two germline ends. The DNA of the CDR3 is TGTGCCAGCAATCTGGAACCCATAGCCAAAAACATTCAGTACTTC. Translating gives CASNLEPIAKNIQYF.

The chain links TRBV18 to TRBJ2-2, with TRBD1 identical over 9 bases. Germline V gene lookup returns CDR1 KGHSH and CDR2 LQKENI. The CDR3 consists of 15 residues. J lost 7 bases, V lost 4 bases, and 7 bases had no gene match. CDR3 loop: CASSRGQGKVGELFF. The CDR3 nucleotides are TGTGCCAGCTCACGTGGACAGGGGAAGGTCGGGGAGCTGTTTTTT.

This clone was counted once. The CDR3 DNA reads TGTGCCAGCAGTCGGGACGGGAACACCGGGGAGCTGTTTTTT. The encoded protein is CASSRDGNTGELFF. The genes are TRBV6-5 and TRBJ2-2; perhaps D is TRBD1 or TRBD2 (5 bases each). V dropped 5 bases and J dropped 1 base, with 8 bases sitting between them. Looked up from germline, CDR1 is MNHEY and CDR2 is SVGAGI. This CDR3 has 14 amino acids.

The V and J genes are TRBV5-5 and TRBJ2-1, with a possible D match to TRBD1 (5 bases). V was clipped by 5 bases and J by 6 bases, with 18 bases between them. The germline gives CDR1 SGHKS, CDR2 YYEKEE (reference sequence). The length of the CDR3 is 15 residues. CDR3 in amino acids: CASSPLGVAGNEQFF. The CDR3 coding sequence is TGTGCCAGCAGTCCTTTAGGGGTGGCTGGCAATGAGCAGTTCTTC.

Remarks on this clone: One end of the junction does not line up with germline, which may come from a read error. The chain uses TRBV28 and TRBJ1-6; TRBD1 matches at 7 bases. The germline CDR1 and CDR2 sequences are MDHEN and SYDVKM. The CDR3 totals 15 residues. CDR3 nucleotide sequence: TGTGCCATCCCGACAGGGCTCTCCCATAATTCACCCCTCCACTTT. This encodes CAIPTGLSHNSPLHF.

The chain uses TRBV27 and TRBJ2-2, with D uncertain. Per the germline V gene, CDR1 is MNHEY and CDR2 is SMNVEV (reference sequence). The CDR3 is 14 amino acids. Trimming left V 5 bases short and J 10 bases short, with 17 bases between. The CDR3 DNA follows: TGTGCCAGCAGTCCACTCCAGGCCCGGAAGGAGCTGTTTTTT. Residues: CASSPLQARKELFF.

CDR3 bases: TGTGCCAGCAGTTTGGGGAGGACGGACACTGAAGCTTTCTTT. It is translated as CASSLGRTDTEAFF. V gene TRBV28 combines with J gene TRBJ1-1; D gene uncertain. Germline V gene sequence: CDR1 MDHEN, CDR2 SYDVKM. V lost 3 bases to trimming and J lost 3 bases, with 11 bases between them. The CDR3 length is 14 residues. The full variable domain, in which reference TRBV28 and TRBJ1-1 provide the parts outside the CDR3, is DVKVTQSSRYLVKRTGEKVFLECVQDMDHENMFWYRQDPGLGLRLIYFSYDVKMKEKGDIPEGYSVSREKKERFSLILESASTNQTSMYLCASSLGRTDTEAFFGQGTRLTVV.

The V call is TRBV27, the J call TRBJ2-7, with D unresolved. The CDR3 is 14 amino acids. Germline CDR1 reads MNHEY; CDR2 reads SMNVEV (reference sequence). The V gene lost 0 bases and the J gene lost 7 bases, with 13 bases spanning the gap. The DNA of the CDR3 is TGTGCCAGCAGTTTATCTCCCTCCTCACCAGAGCAGTACTTC. Its protein product is CASSLSPSSPEQYF.

This rearrangement joins TRBV4-2 to TRBJ2-7; 8 positions match TRBD2. The length of the CDR3 is 17 residues. The V and J ends lost 0 bases and 1 base, in that order; junction bases with no gene match: 8. The germline V gene encodes CDR1 LGHNA and CDR2 YNFKEQ. CDR3 nucleotides: TGTGCCAGCAGCCAAGAAGATCTGCGGGGGGCATCCTACGAGCAGTACTTC. Translating gives CASSQEDLRGASYEQYF.

The chain links TRBV5-4 to TRBJ2-5; TRBD2 agrees at 8 bases. The CDR3 totals 17 residues. Germline V lookup: CDR1 SGHNT, CDR2 YYREEE (reference sequence). V lost 0 bases and J lost 4; bases outside the gene matches: 11. In nucleotides, the CDR3 is TGTGCCAGCAGCTTGGCTGGCGGGGGGCGATGGGGAGAGACCCAGTACTTC. It is translated as CASSLAGGGRWGETQYF.

CDR3 nucleotide sequence: TGTGCCAGCAGCGACCTACAGGGGATCTATGGCTACACCTTC. Protein product: CASSDLQGIYGYTF. The genes are TRBV7-9 and TRBJ1-2; TRBD1 aligns across 7 bases. This CDR3 has 14 residues. The V segment lost 5 bases and the J segment 4 bases; nucleotides outside the gene matches: 7. The germline V gene encodes CDR1 SEHNR and CDR2 FQNEAQ (reference sequence). Filled out from reference TRBV7-9 and TRBJ1-2, the complete variable domain reads DTGVSQNPRHKITKRGQNVTFRCDPISEHNRLYWYRQTLGQGPEFLTYFQNEAQLEKSRLLSDRFSAERPKGSFSTLEIQRTEQGDSAMYLCASSDLQGIYGYTFGSGTRLTVV.

The gene calls are TRBV15 and TRBJ2-6; 8 nucleotides align to TRBD1. The CDR3 loop spans 15 amino acids. Germline trimming cut 6 bases from V and 3 bases from J; bases unmatched to any gene: 4. CDR1 is LNHNV and CDR2 is YYDKDF in the germline V gene (reference sequence). In DNA, the CDR3 is TGTGCCACCAGGTCAGGGGGCCGTGGGGCCAACGTCCTGACTTTC. It encodes CATRSGGRGANVLTF.

This rearrangement joins TRBV5-6 to TRBJ2-1; TRBD2 agrees at 13 bases. This CDR3 is built from 18 residues. V lost 3 bases and J lost 2; bases outside the gene matches: 8. Looked up from germline, CDR1 is SGHDT and CDR2 is YYEEEE. DNA of the CDR3: TGTGCCAGCAGCTCTTACCGGACTAGCGGGGGCACCTACAATGAGCAGTTCTTC. The encoded protein is CASSSYRTSGGTYNEQFF.

The V and J genes are TRBV21-1 and TRBJ2-1; TRBD2 reflects the table's D call only, with no check against the DNA. TRBV21-1 is a known pseudogene. There are 15 residues in the CDR3. The CDR3 loop is CASSKRGSSYNEQFF. DNA for the CDR3: TGTGCCAGCAGCAAACGGGGGAGCTCCTACAATGAGCAGTTCTTC.

The gene calls are TRBV19 and TRBJ1-6; no clear D. The V end lost 3 bases, the J end lost 10 bases, and 13 bases lay between the germline ends. The CDR3 runs to 14 residues. The germline V gene encodes CDR1 LNHDA and CDR2 SQIVND (reference sequence). This CDR3 reads CASSIGVLQSPLHF. The CDR3 region has the DNA TGTGCCAGTAGTATCGGGGTTCTCCAATCACCCCTCCACTTT.

This chain joins TRBV10-1 and TRBJ2-5, with D possibly being TRBD1 (5 bases). CDR1 WNHNN and CDR2 SYGVQD come from the germline V gene (reference sequence). The CDR3 length is 12 residues. V lost 2 bases and J lost 4, with 5 bases in between. CDR3 in DNA: TGCGCCAGCAGTGAGGACAGAGAGACCCAGTACTTC. Its protein product is CASSEDRETQYF.

The V gene is TRBV7-8, the J gene TRBJ2-3; 9 bases are a match to TRBD2. The CDR3 has 16 residues. Germline CDR1 SGHVS, CDR2 FQNEAQ. The V and J ends lost 5 bases and 2 bases, in that order; junction bases with no gene match: 8. The CDR3 loop is CASSLIAGAYTDTQYF. CDR3 coding DNA: TGTGCCAGCAGCCTAATAGCGGGGGCCTACACAGATACGCAGTATTTT.

This rearrangement joins TRBV5-4 to TRBJ2-2; TRBD1 agrees at 8 bases. Germline-derived CDR1 and CDR2 are SGHNT and YYREEE (reference sequence). The V and J ends lost 3 bases and 3 bases, in that order; junction bases with no gene match: 4. The CDR3 loop spans 15 amino acids. The CDR3 here is CASSSGQGDTGELFF. CDR3 in DNA: TGTGCCAGCAGCTCAGGACAGGGCGACACCGGGGAGCTGTTTTTT.

This clone was detected once. V and J are TRBV10-3 and TRBJ2-5, with a tentative D call TRBD1 (5 bases). Germline CDR1 is ENHRY and CDR2 is SYGVKD. Trimming pared 6 bases from V and 5 bases from J, leaving 13 bases between. The CDR3 spans 13 residues. The CDR3: CAIRDPAGETQYF. The CDR3 nucleotides read TGTGCCATCAGGGACCCGGCAGGGGAGACCCAGTACTTC.

The rearrangement joins TRBV12-5 to TRBJ2-3, with 8 bases aligning to TRBD1. After removal of 4 bases from V and 2 bases from J, the junction contained 2 bases not matched to a gene. CDR3 length equals 14 residues. The V gene's germline CDR1 is LGHNT and CDR2 FRNRAP. The CDR3: CASGSGQVTDTQYF. The CDR3 DNA is TGTGCTAGTGGTTCGGGACAGGTCACAGATACGCAGTATTTT.

As DNA, the CDR3 is TGCGCCAGCAGTTCAGGACTAGCGGGGGGCCGGAGCTCCTACAATGAGCAGTTCTTC. Translation gives CASSSGLAGGRSSYNEQFF. The V and J genes are TRBV5-1 and TRBJ2-1, with 14 nucleotides matching TRBD2. Germline CDR1 is SGHRS and CDR2 is YFSETQ. Trimming at V came to 5 bases and at J to 0 bases, leaving 10 bases not matched to a gene. The CDR3 totals 19 residues. Variable domain in full (rest from reference TRBV5-1 and TRBJ2-1): KAGVTQTPRYLIKTRGQQVTLSCSPISGHRSVSWYQQTPGQGLQFLFEYFSETQRNKGNFPGRFSGRQFSNSRSEMNVSTLELGDSALYLCASSSGLAGGRSSYNEQFFGPGTRLTVL.

V usage is TRBV9 and J usage is TRBJ2-5; no reliable D call. CDR1 and CDR2 from the germline V gene are SGDLS and YYNGEE. The CDR3 has 12 amino acids. Trimming cost V 0 bases and J 5 bases, with 5 bases left between them. Written as DNA, the CDR3 is TGTGCCAGCAGCGTAGTACTGGAGACCCAGTACTTC. Its protein is CASSVVLETQYF.